These 16 T cell receptor beta chains were all obtained from the same sample, sequenced in a study of T cells in narcolepsy. Method: immunoSEQ multiplex PCR; TCRdb's copy keeps in-frame clones and lacks some. The data contain 30,000 to 35,000 clones, roughly four fifths of them seen just once; the ten biggest clones take up 2% to 3%. Specimen: CD45RA- memory CD4+ T cells from PBMCs. Receptor source: a human donor with narcolepsy.

The chain is built from TRBV4-2 and TRBJ2-7; D unresolved. This CDR3 comprises 13 residues. Deletions cut 4 bases from V and 5 bases from J, with 12 bases between. The germline gives CDR1 LGHNA, CDR2 YNFKEQ. CDR3 loop: CASSPYFRDEQYF. The DNA of the CDR3 is TGTGCCAGCAGCCCCTACTTTCGAGACGAGCAGTACTTC.

The rearrangement uses TRBV2 and TRBJ2-3, with a weak D call TRBD1 (5 bases). The V end lost 8 bases, the J end lost 2 bases, and 11 bases lay between the germline ends. The germline V gene encodes CDR1 SNHLY and CDR2 FYNNEI. The CDR3 length is 13 residues. The CDR3 sequence: CASAGLITDTQYF. The CDR3 DNA sequence: TGTGCCAGCGCAGGGCTTATCACAGATACGCAGTATTTT.

The chain links TRBV5-1 to TRBJ1-6; 8 nucleotides line up with TRBD1. Germline CDR1 is SGHRS and CDR2 is YFSETQ. V lost 4 bases, J lost 7 bases, and 7 bases stayed unmatched. This CDR3 has 15 amino acids. In DNA, the CDR3 is TGCGCCAGCAGCCTGACAGGGGATGGGAATTCACCCCTCCACTTT. Protein product: CASSLTGDGNSPLHF.

A note on this clone: Other DNA sequences in the sample encode the same CDR3. This rearrangement joins TRBV9 to TRBJ2-3; D not resolved. This CDR3 is built from 16 residues. The V end was cut by 2 bases, the J end by 1 base, with 14 bases between. Germline CDR1 is SGDLS and CDR2 is YYNGEE. The CDR3 region is CASSVAPGSGTDTQYF. CDR3 nucleotides: TGTGCCAGCAGCGTGGCGCCAGGTTCGGGCACAGATACGCAGTATTTT. Using reference TRBV9 and TRBJ2-3 for the parts outside the CDR3, the full variable domain is DSGVTQTPKHLITATGQRVTLRCSPRSGDLSVYWYQQSLDQGLQFLIQYYNGEERAKGNILERFSAQQFPDLHSELNLSSLELGDSALYFCASSVAPGSGTDTQYFGPGTRLTVL.

The chain uses TRBV6-4 and TRBJ2-1; D is possibly TRBD1 or TRBD2 (6 bases each). The germline V and J ends were trimmed by 5 bases and 6 bases, with 17 bases remaining between them. The CDR3 totals 15 residues. The germline V gene encodes CDR1 MRHNA and CDR2 SNTAGT. CDR3 in DNA: TGTGCCAGCAGTAAAACCGCGGGACACCCCAATGAGCAGTTCTTC. Translated, it gives CASSKTAGHPNEQFF.

The chain carries TRBV6-6 and TRBJ1-3, with a possible D match to TRBD1 (5 bases). CDR3 length equals 14 residues. Germline V gene data show CDR1 as MNHNY and CDR2 as SVGAGI (reference sequence). V gave up 11 bases and J gave up 0 bases, with 14 bases separating them. CDR3 in DNA: TGTGCCGCCAGACCCAGGGTCTCTGGAAACACCATATATTTT. It codes for CAARPRVSGNTIYF.

V gene TRBV7-3 combines with J gene TRBJ1-1; no reliable D call. Between the trimmed V and J ends, which lost 4 bases and 3 bases, there was a span of 12 bases. There are 14 residues in the CDR3. In germline, CDR1 is SGHTA, CDR2 FQGTGA. The DNA of the CDR3 is TGTGCCAGCAGCTCTCGGGGAGGGTACACTGAAGCTTTCTTT. This sequence encodes CASSSRGGYTEAFF.

For this clone: The junction departs from the called germline gene at one end, perhaps through a read error. The chain links TRBV6-5 to TRBJ2-5, with D hard to call. The CDR3 is 10 residues long. Germline V gene data show CDR1 as MNHEY and CDR2 as SVGAGI. The CDR3 nucleotides are TGTGCCAGCAGCCAAGGGACCCAGTACTTC. Its translation is CASSQGTQYF.

This clone was counted only a few times. V is TRBV2 and J is TRBJ1-5, with D uncertain. This CDR3 is built from 13 residues. Deletions cut 7 bases from V and 8 bases from J, with 15 bases between. Germline V lookup: CDR1 SNHLY, CDR2 FYNNEI. The CDR3: CASTGQPVEPQHF. The CDR3 bases are TGTGCCAGCACTGGGCAGCCCGTAGAGCCCCAGCATTTT. Full variable domain (missing parts from reference TRBV2 and TRBJ1-5): EPEVTQTPSHQVTQMGQEVILRCVPISNHLYFYWYRQILGQKVEFLVSFYNNEISEKSEIFDDQFSVERPDGSNFTLKIRSTKLEDSAMYFCASTGQPVEPQHFGDGTRLSIL.

The V call is TRBV19, the J call TRBJ2-5; 8 positions agree with TRBD2. Trimming removed 10 bases from V and 1 base from J; junction bases left unmatched: 17. The CDR3 length is 17 residues. Per the germline V gene, CDR1 is LNHDA and CDR2 is SQIVND (reference sequence). Here the CDR3 DNA reads TGTGCCACTAGGGATCTAGCGGGCCGGGGGGCCCAAGAGACCCAGTACTTC. Translation: CATRDLAGRGAQETQYF.

The chain joins TRBV11-2 to TRBJ1-5; TRBD1 might be the D (5 bases). With 5 bases removed from V and 3 bases from J, the gap between germline ends came to 11 bases. CDR3 length: 14 amino acids. CDR1 and CDR2 (germline): SGHAT, FQNNGV. The CDR3 region is CASSPGQINQPQHF. Written as DNA, the CDR3 is TGTGCCAGCAGCCCGGGGCAGATCAATCAGCCCCAGCATTTT. The full variable domain, rest sourced from reference TRBV11-2 and TRBJ1-5, is EAGVAQSPRYKIIEKRQSVAFWCNPISGHATLYWYQQILGQGPKLLIQFQNNGVVDDSQLPKDRFSAERLKGVDSTLKIQPAKLEDSAVYLCASSPGQINQPQHFGDGTRLSIL.

This clone was picked up one time. The chain combines TRBV19 with TRBJ1-6; D unresolved. V was clipped by 9 bases and J by 8 bases, with 17 bases between them. The V gene's germline CDR1 is LNHDA and CDR2 SQIVND (reference sequence). The CDR3 runs 14 residues. The CDR3 DNA is TGTGCCAGCGGGAGGAGTCTTAGGGATTCACCCCTCCACTTT. It yields the protein CASGRSLRDSPLHF.

The J gene is TRBJ1-5, the V gene TRBV10-2; the match to TRBD1 covers 9 bases. CDR3 length: 15 amino acids. With V trimmed by 3 bases and J by 2 bases, 2 bases remained unmatched. The V gene's germline CDR1 is WSHSY and CDR2 SAAADI. CDR3 sequence reads: CASSDRTGGNQPQHF. The CDR3 nucleotides are TGCGCCAGCAGTGATCGGACAGGGGGCAATCAGCCCCAGCATTTT.

The rearrangement uses TRBV5-1 and TRBJ1-5; no reliable D call. V lost 0 bases and J 1 base, leaving 8 bases between the germline ends. Germline V lookup: CDR1 SGHRS, CDR2 YFSETQ. The CDR3 totals 15 residues. Written as DNA, the CDR3 is TGCGCCAGCAGCTTGGGAGGGTGGAGCAATCAGCCCCAGCATTTT. Translating it yields CASSLGGWSNQPQHF.

CDR3 nucleotides: TGCAGCGTCCTCGGAGTTAGCGGGGCTGGGGAGCTGTTTTTT. Amino acid sequence: CSVLGVSGAGELFF. The chain joins TRBV29-1 to TRBJ2-2, with 8 bases lining up with TRBD2. V shed 6 bases and J 8 bases; nucleotides not matched to a gene: 11. Germline values: CDR1 SQVTM, CDR2 ANQGSEA. This CDR3 is built from 14 residues.

This clone was seen a few times. The V and J genes are TRBV19 and TRBJ1-2; D might be TRBD1 (5 bases). The V end lost 4 bases, the J end lost 3 bases, and 18 bases lay between the germline ends. Germline V CDR1 and CDR2: LNHDA, SQIVND (reference sequence). The length of the CDR3 is 16 residues. As DNA, the CDR3 is TGTGCCAGTAGTACCACCCTGGGGTCAGGGTACTATGGCTACACCTTC. Translation: CASSTTLGSGYYGYTF.